These 21 T cell receptor beta chains were sequenced from one sample in a study of T cells after yellow fever vaccination (dated by TCRdb to about 2019). The sample's treatment or condition label, decoded: live attenuated yellow fever vaccine strain. Libraries were made using 5' RACE. TCRdb shows the sequencer as Illumina HiSeq 2500. TCRdb redid the processing of the public reads, applying fastp at Q25 and MiXCR, and retained in-frame beta chains. Each CDR3 protein gets just one entry, which takes the most common genes and DNA from the rows behind it. Across this sample there are some 390,000 distinct CDR3 sequences, with over 5% seen only once. Of the sample, approximately 15% is held by the ten largest clones. The source material was PBMCs, sampled 5 days after the yellow fever booster vaccination. All receptors derive from a man aged 25-40 years who received the YFV17D yellow fever vaccine.

This clonotype has a count of ten or more. V gene TRBV7-2 combines with J gene TRBJ2-2; D is uncertain. The CDR3 has 12 residues. V was pared by 8 bases and J by 6 bases, with 10 bases between. Germline loops: CDR1 SGHTA, CDR2 FQGNSA. CDR3 DNA sequence: TGTGCCAGCGTCTTGGTCTCCGGGGAGCTGTTTTTT. It is translated as CASVLVSGELFF.

This clonotype was seen a few times. The chain couples TRBV5-4 to TRBJ1-1; the D is unclear. The CDR3 is 16 residues long. V dropped 3 bases and J dropped 4 bases, with 19 bases sitting between them. Germline V gene data show CDR1 as SGHNT and CDR2 as YYREEE (reference sequence). CDR3 protein: CASSYPGAGVGTEAFF. CDR3 in DNA: TGTGCCAGCAGCTACCCGGGAGCCGGGGTCGGCACTGAAGCTTTCTTT. Using reference TRBV5-4 and TRBJ1-1 for the parts outside the CDR3, the full variable domain is ETGVTQSPTHLIKTRGQQVTLRCSSQSGHNTVSWYQQALGQGPQFIFQYYREEENGRGNFPPRFSGLQFPNYSSELNVNALELDDSALYLCASSYPGAGVGTEAFFGQGTRLTVV.

V and J are TRBV29-1 and TRBJ2-7; 10 nucleotides align to TRBD1. The CDR3 covers 12 residues. Unmatched junction bases numbered 9, after V lost 7 bases and J lost 9 bases. Per the germline V gene, CDR1 is SQVTM and CDR2 is ANQGSEA. The CDR3 bases are TGCAGCGGGGGACAGGGGATCGGCGTGCAGTACTTC. Translating it yields CSGGQGIGVQYF.

This clonotype was counted only a few times. This chain links TRBV4-2 with TRBJ2-5, with TRBD2 matching over 7 bases. V was pared by 0 bases and J by 0 bases, with 7 bases of the junction left unmatched. The CDR3 runs 17 residues. Germline V gene data show CDR1 as LGHNA and CDR2 as YNFKEQ. The CDR3 loop reads CASSQESAGAYQETQYF. The CDR3 DNA sequence: TGTGCCAGCAGCCAAGAATCGGCGGGAGCGTACCAAGAGACCCAGTACTTC.

This clonotype was recorded many times. The V call is TRBV4-3, the J call TRBJ2-6; 7 bases match TRBD1. CDR3 length: 18 amino acids. The germline V gene encodes CDR1 LGHNA and CDR2 YSLEER. V shed 2 bases, J shed 2 bases, and the junction held 9 bases outside the gene matches. The CDR3 region is CASSQMAHDRAGANVLTF. In DNA form, the CDR3 reads TGCGCCAGCAGCCAAATGGCTCACGACAGGGCTGGGGCCAACGTCCTGACTTTC.

This rearrangement joins TRBV7-9 to TRBJ2-1, with a possible D match to TRBD2 (6 bases). The V and J ends lost 1 base and 4 bases respectively, with 11 bases between them. The CDR3 covers 15 residues. The germline V gene encodes CDR1 SEHNR and CDR2 FQNEAQ (reference sequence). The chain's CDR3 is CASSLVAEMYNEQFF. The CDR3 nucleotides read TGTGCCAGCAGCTTAGTAGCGGAGATGTACAATGAGCAGTTCTTC.

This clonotype was seen at least ten times. The chain combines TRBV5-5 with TRBJ2-5; weak D call: TRBD2 (7 bases). Germline CDR1 is SGHKS and CDR2 is YYEKEE (reference sequence). There are 16 residues in the CDR3. V was clipped by 6 bases and J by 4 bases, with 22 bases between them. CDR3 coding DNA: TGTGCCAGCAAGCGATTCTGGGGGGGGCTGTCAGAGACCCAGTACTTC. This translates into CASKRFWGGLSETQYF.

At least ten counts were recorded for this clonotype. The CDR3 spells CASSSGLGQLGEQFF. The CDR3 nucleotides read TGTGCCAGCAGTTCGGGGCTAGGCCAGCTGGGTGAGCAGTTCTTC. V and J are TRBV27 and TRBJ2-1; D could derive from TRBD1 or TRBD2 (5 bases each). With 4 bases removed from V and 9 bases from J, the gap between germline ends came to 19 bases. This CDR3 is 15 amino acids long. In germline, CDR1 is MNHEY, CDR2 SMNVEV (reference sequence).

This clonotype has a handful of counts. J is TRBJ2-2 and V is TRBV20-1, with TRBD1 identical over 9 bases. V lost 4 bases to trimming and J lost 7 bases; unmatched junction nucleotides: 4. The CDR3 is 13 residues long. Germline CDR1 DFQATT, CDR2 SNEGSKA (reference sequence). CDR3 region: CSANRGRGGELFF. The CDR3 region has the DNA TGCAGTGCTAACAGGGGGCGCGGCGGGGAGCTGTTTTTT.

The chain joins TRBV6-2 or TRBV6-3 to TRBJ2-7; TRBD2 is a possible D gene (5 bases). The CDR3 has 15 residues. Germline values: CDR1 MNHEY, CDR2 SVGEGT. V lost 7 bases and J 4 bases, leaving 20 bases between the germline ends. This chain's CDR3 is CASTSAIGGPYEQYF. The CDR3 DNA sequence: TGTGCCAGCACCTCAGCGATTGGAGGCCCTTACGAGCAGTACTTC.

This clonotype was found a few times. CDR3 bases: TGTGCCAGCAGCTTAGCGCGAGATCCCCCCAATGAGCAGTTCTTC. It is translated as CASSLARDPPNEQFF. The V gene is TRBV7-2, the J gene TRBJ2-1; D not resolved. Per the germline V gene, CDR1 is SGHTA and CDR2 is FQGNSA. Trimming removed 0 bases from V and 6 bases from J, with 12 bases in between. The CDR3 length is 15 residues.

This clonotype was seen ten or more times. This chain uses TRBV7-3 with TRBJ1-1, with TRBD1 as a possible D gene (5 bases). Germline V gene data show CDR1 as SGHTA and CDR2 as FQGTGA. V lost 5 bases, J lost 10 bases, and 17 bases lay in between. The CDR3 runs 13 residues. This CDR3 reads CASSPAAGGGAFF. CDR3 coding DNA: TGTGCCAGCAGCCCCGCCGCCGGCGGGGGAGCTTTCTTT. Full variable domain (outside the CDR3, taken from reference TRBV7-3 and TRBJ1-1): GAGVSQTPSNKVTEKGKYVELRCDPISGHTALYWYRQSLGQGPEFLIYFQGTGAADDSGLPNDRFFAVRPEGSVSTLKIQRTERGDSAVYLCASSPAAGGGAFFGQGTRLTVV.

As regards this clonotype: The junction does not match germline at one end; this may be a read error. The genes are TRBV12-3 or TRBV12-4 and TRBJ2-1; no clear D gene. The CDR3 extends over 12 amino acids. In nucleotides, the CDR3 is TGTGCCCGCAGTTTTGCGCGGAACGAGCAGTTCTTC. Translated, it gives CARSFARNEQFF.

This clonotype turned up a few times. V and J are TRBV12-3 or TRBV12-4 and TRBJ1-4, with 9 bases identical to TRBD1. This CDR3 is 15 amino acids long. Trimming removed 8 bases from V and 7 bases from J; junction bases left unmatched: 11. CDR3 residues: CASFNHRDRVEKLFF. CDR3 sequence (DNA): TGTGCCAGCTTCAACCACCGGGACAGGGTTGAAAAACTGTTTTTT.

This clonotype was seen at least ten times. The chain is built from TRBV5-1 and TRBJ2-1; no firm D call. Trimming pared 4 bases from V and 5 bases from J, leaving 19 bases between. The CDR3 loop spans 16 amino acids. CDR1 SGHRS and CDR2 YFSETQ come from the germline V gene. DNA of the CDR3: TGCGCCAGCAGCCCGGGTGGGCTACGCTTCAACAATGAGCAGTTCTTC. Its translation is CASSPGGLRFNNEQFF. Filled out from reference TRBV5-1 and TRBJ2-1, the complete variable domain reads KAGVTQTPRYLIKTRGQQVTLSCSPISGHRSVSWYQQTPGQGLQFLFEYFSETQRNKGNFPGRFSGRQFSNSRSEMNVSTLELGDSALYLCASSPGGLRFNNEQFFGPGTRLTVL.

The sample holds many counts of this clonotype. The chain uses TRBV7-2 and TRBJ2-7; D call uncertain. Germline CDR1 reads SGHTA; CDR2 reads FQGNSA. Trimming removed 5 bases at V and 2 bases at J, with 13 bases between. There are 14 residues in the CDR3. The CDR3: CASSTQAGAYEQYF. CDR3 nucleotide sequence: TGTGCCAGCAGCACCCAAGCAGGTGCCTACGAGCAGTACTTC.

The genes are TRBV3-1 and TRBJ2-1, with D perhaps being TRBD1 or TRBD2 (6 bases each). Germline V gene data show CDR1 as LGHDT and CDR2 as YNNKEL (reference sequence). The CDR3 runs 17 residues. V lost 6 bases, J lost 7 bases, and 25 bases lay in between. The CDR3 here is CASSDVGGRMFGNEQFF. CDR3 bases: TGTGCCAGCAGTGATGTAGGGGGGAGGATGTTCGGGAATGAGCAGTTCTTC.

The V and J genes are TRBV6-5 and TRBJ1-1; D is unclear. Germline-derived CDR1 and CDR2 are MNHEY and SVGAGI. The CDR3 runs to 12 residues. Trimming removed 6 bases at V and 3 bases at J, with 8 bases between. The CDR3, as DNA: TGTGCCAGCAGGTACAGAGACACTGAAGCTTTCTTT. As protein: CASRYRDTEAFF.

The CDR3 region is CASCQDFWTSKLAKNIQYF. CDR3 nucleotide sequence: TGTGCCTCCTGCCAAGATTTTTGGACATCCAAACTAGCCAAAAACATTCAGTACTTC. The chain couples TRBV3-1 to TRBJ2-4; D is perhaps TRBD1 (5 bases). This CDR3 contains 19 residues. CDR1 is LGHDT and CDR2 is YNNKEL in the germline V gene (reference sequence). Trimming removed 11 bases from V and 0 bases from J, with 29 bases in between.

This clonotype was counted only a few times. This sequence joins TRBV5-1 and TRBJ1-2; no reliable D call. Deletions cut 0 bases from V and 3 bases from J, with 15 bases between. Germline V gene lookup returns CDR1 SGHRS and CDR2 YFSETQ. The CDR3 consists of 16 residues. The CDR3 loop reads CASSLGARAADYGYTF. Written as DNA, the CDR3 is TGCGCCAGCAGCTTGGGCGCCCGAGCAGCGGACTATGGCTACACCTTC.

The table lists this clonotype with a few counts. The chain joins TRBV20-1 to TRBJ2-5; D is uncertain. Trimming stripped 4 bases from V and 2 bases from J, with 11 bases between. The germline gives CDR1 DFQATT, CDR2 SNEGSKA (reference sequence). The CDR3 runs to 13 residues. CDR3 nucleotides: TGCAGTGCTACCCCAGGTTTTCAAGAGACCCAGTACTTC. It yields the protein CSATPGFQETQYF.